This T cell receptor beta chain was recorded in a study of cytomegalovirus exposure and HLA in healthy donors. General study results and limits: The presence/absence work took it that sequencing depth was about the same across donors.

Deletions cut 5 bases from V and 0 bases from J, with 10 bases between. The CDR3 is made up of 14 amino acids. Germline CDR1 is LNHDA and CDR2 is SQIVND (reference sequence). As for the donors, each was a healthy bone marrow donor. On this clone itself: Its antigen is not identified.

Both 60 Vbeta primers and 13 Jbeta primers went into the PCR. Using immunoSEQ multiplex PCR, the repertoire was profiled, and TCRdb retains in-frame clones only, with some absent. The table includes just over 150,000 clones, over 60% detected once. The material sequenced was PBMCs. The V gene is TRBV19, the J gene TRBJ1-1; tentatively, D is TRBD1 (6 bases). This TCR derives from a woman between 50 and 59 years old in good health and CMV-seropositive. CDR3 sequence: CASSVQGLNTEAFF. The CDR3 DNA reads as TGTGCCAGTAGTGTACAGGGTTTGAACACTGAAGCTTTCTTT.